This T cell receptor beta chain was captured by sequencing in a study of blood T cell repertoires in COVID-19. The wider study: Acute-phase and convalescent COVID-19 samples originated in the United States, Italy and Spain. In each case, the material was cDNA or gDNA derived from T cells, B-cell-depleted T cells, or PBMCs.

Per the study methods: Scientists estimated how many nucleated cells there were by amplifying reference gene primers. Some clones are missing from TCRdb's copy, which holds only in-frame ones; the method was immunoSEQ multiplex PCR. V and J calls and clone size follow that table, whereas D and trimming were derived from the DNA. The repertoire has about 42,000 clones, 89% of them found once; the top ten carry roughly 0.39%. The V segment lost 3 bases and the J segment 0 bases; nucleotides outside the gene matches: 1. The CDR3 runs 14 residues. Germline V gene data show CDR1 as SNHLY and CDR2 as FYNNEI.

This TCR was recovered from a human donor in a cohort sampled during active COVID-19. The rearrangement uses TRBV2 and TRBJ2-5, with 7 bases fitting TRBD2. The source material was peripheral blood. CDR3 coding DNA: TGTGCCAGCAGTGAGGCGGGGGACCAAGAGACCCAGTACTTC. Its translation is CASSEAGDQETQYF. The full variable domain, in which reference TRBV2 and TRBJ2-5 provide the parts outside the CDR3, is EPEVTQTPSHQVTQMGQEVILRCVPISNHLYFYWYRQILGQKVEFLVSFYNNEISEKSEIFDDQFSVERPDGSNFTLKIRSTKLEDSAMYFCASSEAGDQETQYFGPGTRLLVL.